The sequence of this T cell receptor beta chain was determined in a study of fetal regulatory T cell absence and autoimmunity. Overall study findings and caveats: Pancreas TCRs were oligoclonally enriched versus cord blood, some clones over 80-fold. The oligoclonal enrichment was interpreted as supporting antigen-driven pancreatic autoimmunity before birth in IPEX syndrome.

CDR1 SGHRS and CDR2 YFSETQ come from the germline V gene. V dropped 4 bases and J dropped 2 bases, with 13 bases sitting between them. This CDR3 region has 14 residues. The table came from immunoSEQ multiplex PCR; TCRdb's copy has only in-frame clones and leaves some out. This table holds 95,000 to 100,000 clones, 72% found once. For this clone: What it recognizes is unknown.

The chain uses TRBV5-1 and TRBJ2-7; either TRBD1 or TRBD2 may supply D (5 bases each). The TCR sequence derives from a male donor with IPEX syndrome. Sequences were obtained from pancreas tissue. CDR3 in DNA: TGCGCCAGCAGCCCCGGGACCAATACCTACGAGCAGTACTTC. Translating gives CASSPGTNTYEQYF.